A selection of T cell receptor beta chains follows, all from one sample in a study of T cells in Graves' hyperthyroidism and ophthalmopathy. MiXCR was run by TCRdb on the multiplex PCR reads, yielding one entry per CDR3 protein. The sample holds 500,000 to 600,000 distinct CDR3 sequences; just under 20% are singletons and the top ten take over 45%. Sequencing was carried out using blood. The receptor source for this set is a man in his forties with Graves' ophthalmopathy. CDR3s include the opening cysteine and the closing phenylalanine or tryptophan. The D gene is left open where the match is weak. The size of a clone is reported for some rows only, either as once, few or many, or as a class for expanded clones.

many,TRBJ2-2,TRBV7-9,.,TGTGCCAGCAGCTTAGCGCAACGGCACCTAGCCCCGAACGGGGAGCTGTTTTTT,CASSLAQRHLAPNGELFF
few,TRBJ2-1,TRBV5-4,TRBD2,TGTGCCAGCAGCTTACCTAGCGGGGAGTACAATGAGCAGTTCTTC,CASSLPSGEYNEQFF
many,TRBJ1-1,TRBV28,.,TGTGCCAGCAGAGGCACCAAGGGGTGGGTCACTGAAGCTTTCTTT,CASRGTKGWVTEAFF
many,TRBJ1-1,TRBV6-2/TRBV6-3,TRBD1,TGTGCCAGCAGCTTCTCCGGGACAGGGTTAATGGAAGCTTTCTTT,CASSFSGTGLMEAFF
.,TRBJ2-1,TRBV9,.,TGTGCCAGCGGTAGAGCCCCGAGCAATGAGCAGTTCTTC,CASGRAPSNEQFF
few,TRBJ2-3,TRBV4-1,TRBD2,TGCGCCAGCAGCCAAGATAGGGCTAGCGGGGGGCGGAGGACGCAGTATTTT,CASSQDRASGGRRTQYF
many,TRBJ2-1,TRBV2,.,TGTGCCAGCAGTTTAGGCCCAATCGGGAACAATGAGCAGTTCTTC,CASSLGPIGNNEQFF
few,TRBJ1-5,TRBV6-1,.,TGTGCCAGCAGTGGTAACACAGGGAGCGGGCCCCAGCATTTT,CASSGNTGSGPQHF
many,TRBJ1-6,TRBV6-5,.,TGTGCCAGCAGTTACAGTCCCCACTCACCCCTCCACTTT,CASSYSPHSPLHF
few,TRBJ1-5,TRBV6-1,.,TGTGCCAGCAGTGAGGGCTTCGACAAGAGGACGATAAGGAATCAGCCCCAGCATTTT,CASSEGFDKRTIRNQPQHF
.,TRBJ2-1,TRBV5-1,TRBD2,TGCGCCAGCAGCGGAGGACTAGCGCCGAGCTCCTACAATGAGCAGTTCTTC,CASSGGLAPSSYNEQFF
.,TRBJ1-2,TRBV30,.,TGTGCCTGGAGGCAAGGACAAATGTATGGCTACACCTTC,CAWRQGQMYGYTF
few,TRBJ2-3,TRBV19,.,TGTGCCAGTAGTATGATTCGGGGGTCCACAGATACGCAGTATTTT,CASSMIRGSTDTQYF
.,TRBJ2-1,TRBV7-8,.,TGTGCCAGCAGCTTAGAAACCCGAGTCTCCTACAATGAGCAGTTCTTC,CASSLETRVSYNEQFF
many,TRBJ2-7,TRBV27,.,TGTGCCAGCAGCCCCGCGGTGGATTCCTCCTACGAGCAGTACTTC,CASSPAVDSSYEQYF
few,TRBJ1-1,TRBV6-1,.,TGTGCCAGCCTCCCTATCGGGAACACTGAAGCTTTCTTT,CASLPIGNTEAFF
many,TRBJ2-3,TRBV10-3,TRBD1,TGTGCCACCACCCGGGACAGTAGCACAGATACGCAGTATTTT,CATTRDSSTDTQYF
.,TRBJ1-1,TRBV7-9,.,TGTGCCAGCAGCTTAAGGGAACTGAACACTGAAGCTTTCTTT,CASSLRELNTEAFF
many,TRBJ1-5,TRBV12-3/TRBV12-4,.,TGTGCCAGCAGCCTGGGGCAGATCTTAAGCAATCAGCCCCAGCATTTT,CASSLGQILSNQPQHF
.,TRBJ1-6,TRBV6-1,TRBD1,TGTGCCAGCAGTGATAGACAGGGGAGGGGTTCACCCCTCCACTTT,CASSDRQGRGSPLHF
many,TRBJ1-6,TRBV30,TRBD1,TGTGCCTGGAGGGGGGACAGGCTACAGGGGCCCCTCCACTTT,CAWRGDRLQGPLHF
.,TRBJ2-1,TRBV30,.,TGTGCCTGGAGTGTCTTGGGGGGTTGGGAGCTTAGAACTTACAATGAGCAGTTCTTC,CAWSVLGGWELRTYNEQFF
.,TRBJ1-2,TRBV19,.,TGTGCCAGTAGTATACAGACCTCTAACTATGGCTACACCTTC,CASSIQTSNYGYTF
.,TRBJ2-3,TRBV3-1,TRBD1,TGTGCCAGCAGCCCAGAACAGGGGTCAGATACGCAGTATTTT,CASSPEQGSDTQYF
many,TRBJ2-5,TRBV7-8,.,TGTGCCAGCAGCCAATCAGACTTGGGACAAGAGACCCAGTACTTC,CASSQSDLGQETQYF
.,TRBJ2-5,TRBV27,.,TGTGCCAGCAGTTTTTTGGGAGTGAGGGAGACCCAGTACTTC,CASSFLGVRETQYF
few,TRBJ1-4,TRBV29-1,.,TGCAGCGCTTTTTTAGCGGAGTTTGCAACTAATGAAAAACTGTTTTTT,CSAFLAEFATNEKLFF
many,TRBJ1-2,TRBV12-3/TRBV12-4,TRBD1,TGTGCCAGCAGTACACGATACCGGGACAGGGGGGAGGGCTACACCTTC,CASSTRYRDRGEGYTF
.,TRBJ2-5,TRBV7-7,.,TGTGCTAGCAGCTTATGGTCGGGAGAGTCGGAGACCCAGTACTTC,CASSLWSGESETQYF
.,TRBJ1-2,TRBV10-3,TRBD1,TGTGCCATCAGTGAATTAATAGGGTTGGGACAGGGCTATGGCTACACCTTC,CAISELIGLGQGYGYTF
many,TRBJ1-4,TRBV18,.,TGTGCCAGCTCACCACCGATGCAGGGCGGGGAAAAACTGTTTTTT,CASSPPMQGGEKLFF
many,TRBJ2-7,TRBV4-1,TRBD1,TGCGCCAGCAGCCAATCTGACAGGGGAAGCTACGAGCAGTACTTC,CASSQSDRGSYEQYF
.,TRBJ2-1,TRBV20-1,.,TGCAGTGCTAGACCTACCCTCCCCAGCGGCAATGAGCAGTTCTTC,CSARPTLPSGNEQFF
few,TRBJ1-3,TRBV30,.,TGTGCCTGGACTGACTTGGGGGGAAACACCATATATTTT,CAWTDLGGNTIYF
few,TRBJ1-2,TRBV7-3,.,TGTGCCAGCAGCTTAATCCCCCAGGGACGAATCTCCTATGGCTACACCTTC,CASSLIPQGRISYGYTF
many,TRBJ2-7,TRBV3-1,.,TGTGCCAGCAGCCATGGAGTCCCCTACGAGCAGTACTTC,CASSHGVPYEQYF
many,TRBJ2-1,TRBV20-1,TRBD2,TGCAGTGCTAGGTCTAGCGGGAGGCTCGAAAGCTCCTACAATGAGCAGTTCTTC,CSARSSGRLESSYNEQFF
few,TRBJ2-1,TRBV3-1,TRBD2,TGTGCCAGCAGACTAGCGGGAGGTGGGAATGAGCAGTTCTTC,CASRLAGGGNEQFF
.,TRBJ2-7,TRBV10-2,TRBD2,TGCGCCAGCAGTGGGGGAGGTTCCGGGACTAGCGGGGGCTACGAGCAGTACTTC,CASSGGGSGTSGGYEQYF
.,TRBJ2-1,TRBV6-2/TRBV6-3,TRBD2,TGTGCCAGCAGTTCGATCAGACTAGCGGGAGGTAGGGACAATGAGCAGTTCTTC,CASSSIRLAGGRDNEQFF
.,TRBJ1-5,TRBV27,.,TGTGCCAGCAGTTTATTGAGGGGGGCCCTGCATTTT,CASSLLRGALHF
few,TRBJ2-3,TRBV5-4,TRBD2,TGTGCCAGCAGCTTCTTCGGCGGGAGTTCTCGCACAGATACGCAGTATTTT,CASSFFGGSSRTDTQYF
few,TRBJ2-1,TRBV7-2,TRBD2,TGTGCCAGGCTATCAGGTCTGAGCGGGGGCCGCAATGAGCAGTTCTTC,CARLSGLSGGRNEQFF
.,TRBJ2-5,TRBV20-1,.,TGCAGTGCCCTCCTACAAGAGCGAGGACAAGAGACCCAGTACTTC,CSALLQERGQETQYF
few,TRBJ2-1,TRBV6-1,TRBD2,TGTGCCAGCAGGAAAAGCGGGAGTTCAAGGAATGAGCAGTTCTTC,CASRKSGSSRNEQFF
few,TRBJ2-3,TRBV27,.,TGTGCCAGCAGTTTATTCTTCGGGGCGTTCACAGATACGCAGTATTTT,CASSLFFGAFTDTQYF
few,TRBJ2-3,TRBV5-4,.,TGTGCCAGCGGGCTGGCTGAAATGCTTTATACGCAGTATTTT,CASGLAEMLYTQYF
.,TRBJ1-4,TRBV20-1,.,TGCAGTGCTAGCCCGAGGGCAACTAATGAAAAACTGTTTTTT,CSASPRATNEKLFF
.,TRBJ2-7,TRBV9,TRBD2,TGTGCCAGCAGCGCTAGCGGGGGGGCCACCGAGCAGTACTTC,CASSASGGATEQYF
.,TRBJ2-7,TRBV19,TRBD1,TGTGCCAGTAGTAACAGACAGGGGCACTCCTACGAGCAGTACTTC,CASSNRQGHSYEQYF
many,TRBJ2-2,TRBV3-1,.,TGTGCCAGCAGCCAGGTAGCGCGCACCGGGGAGCTGTTTTTT,CASSQVARTGELFF
few,TRBJ1-2,TRBV20-1,.,TGCAGTGCGACTACCCCGACGGATTGGGGCTACACCTTC,CSATTPTDWGYTF
.,TRBJ2-3,TRBV20-1,TRBD2,TGCAGTGCTGCGAACTCACGACTAGCTAGTACAGATACGCAGTATTTT,CSAANSRLASTDTQYF
many,TRBJ2-5,TRBV5-5,.,TGTGCCAGCAGCTCTAGACTTATTCAAGAGACCCAGTACTTC,CASSSRLIQETQYF
many,TRBJ2-5,TRBV6-1,TRBD1,TGTGCCAGCAGTTTTGGACAGGTGGCCCAAGAGACCCAGTACTTC,CASSFGQVAQETQYF
many,TRBJ2-1,TRBV30,.,TGTGCCTGGGATGGCGATTCCTACAATGAGCAGTTCTTC,CAWDGDSYNEQFF
.,TRBJ1-1,TRBV5-1,.,TGCGCCAGCAGCTCACGGCACTCCACTGGCACTGAAGCTTTCTTT,CASSSRHSTGTEAFF
.,TRBJ2-3,TRBV12-3/TRBV12-4,.,TGTGCCAGCAGTTCCTGGGGCGGATACACAGATACGCAGTATTTT,CASSSWGGYTDTQYF
few,TRBJ1-2,TRBV30,.,TGTGCCTGGAGTACACAGGGAGACGGCTACACCTTC,CAWSTQGDGYTF